One sample yielded the 2 T cell receptor beta chains listed below, sequenced in a study of CD8 T cells in ankylosing spondylitis. Using its own MiXCR run on the 5' RACE reads, TCRdb lists one record per CDR3 protein. The sample contains fewer than 250,000 distinct CDR3 sequences, about 10% of which appear only once. Input material: blood, either unsorted or a sorted T cell fraction (not recorded which). The receptor set was obtained from a male donor with ankylosing spondylitis or in good health (not recorded which).

Many counts were recorded for this clonotype. The chain couples TRBV28 to TRBJ2-1, with a possible D match to TRBD2 (6 bases). This CDR3 comprises 17 residues. The V end was cut by 4 bases, the J end by 6 bases, with 22 bases between. Per the germline V gene, CDR1 is MDHEN and CDR2 is SYDVKM. CDR3 residues: CASSSYGGRPAGNEQFF. CDR3 DNA: TGTGCCAGCAGTTCTTATGGGGGGAGACCGGCGGGCAATGAGCAGTTCTTC.

Many counts were recorded for this clonotype. The genes are TRBV24-1 and TRBJ1-5, with D tentatively TRBD1 (5 bases). The CDR3 contains 14 residues. The V end was cut by 5 bases, the J end by 4 bases, with 11 bases between. Germline V gene data show CDR1 as KGHDR and CDR2 as SFDVKD. CDR3 amino acids: CATSGGVVNQPQHF. DNA of the CDR3: TGTGCCACCAGTGGAGGGGTTGTAAATCAGCCCCAGCATTTT.